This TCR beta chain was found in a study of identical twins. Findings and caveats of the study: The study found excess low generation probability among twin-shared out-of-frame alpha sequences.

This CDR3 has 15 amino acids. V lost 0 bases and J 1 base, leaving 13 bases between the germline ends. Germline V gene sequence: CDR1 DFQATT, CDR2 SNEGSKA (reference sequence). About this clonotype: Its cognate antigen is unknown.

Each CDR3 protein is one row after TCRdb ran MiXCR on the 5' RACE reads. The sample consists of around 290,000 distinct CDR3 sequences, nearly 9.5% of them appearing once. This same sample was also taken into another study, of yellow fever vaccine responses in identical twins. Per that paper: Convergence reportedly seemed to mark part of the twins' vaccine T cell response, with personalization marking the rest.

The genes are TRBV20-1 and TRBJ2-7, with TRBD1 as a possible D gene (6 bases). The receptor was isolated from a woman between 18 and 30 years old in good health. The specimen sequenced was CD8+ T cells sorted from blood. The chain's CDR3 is CSARDFGGQSYEQYF. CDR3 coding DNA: TGCAGTGCTAGAGATTTTGGCGGACAGTCCTACGAGCAGTACTTC.